These T cell receptor beta chains were read from a single sample in a study of post-analysis software for immune sequencing data. Via MiXCR, TCRdb re-called the PCR reads, giving one row per CDR3 protein. The sample lists roughly 580,000 distinct CDR3 sequences, 40% to 50% seen once, with over 1.5% in the top ten. Sequencing used blood. The receptors derive from a girl between 10 and 17 years old with multiple sclerosis. Each CDR3 is given with its conserved first and last residue. A D gene is named only where the DNA matches it firmly. Not all rows give a size; the values are once, few, many and, for expanded clones, a class.

J gene: TRBJ1-6; V gene: TRBV12-3/TRBV12-4; clone size: NA; D gene: NA; CDR3 protein: CASSEGSSYNSPLHF; CDR3 DNA: TGTGCCAGCAGTGAAGGGAGCTCCTATAATTCACCCCTCCACTTT
J gene: TRBJ2-1; V gene: TRBV10-3; clone size: once; D gene: TRBD1; CDR3 protein: CAIRGDRGSYNEQFF; CDR3 DNA: TGTGCCATCAGGGGGGACAGGGGCTCCTACAATGAGCAGTTCTTC
J gene: TRBJ1-4; V gene: TRBV4-1; clone size: NA; D gene: TRBD1; CDR3 protein: CASSRWDSRQLATNEKLFF; CDR3 DNA: TGCGCCAGCAGCCGATGGGACAGCAGACAACTTGCAACTAATGAAAAACTGTTTTTT
J gene: TRBJ2-1; V gene: TRBV2; clone size: many; D gene: NA; CDR3 protein: CASAQGRYNEQFF; CDR3 DNA: TGTGCCAGCGCGCAGGGGCGGTACAATGAGCAGTTCTTC
J gene: TRBJ1-6; V gene: TRBV9; clone size: NA; D gene: NA; CDR3 protein: CASSVEQANYNSPPHF; CDR3 DNA: TGTGCCAGCAGCGTAGAACAGGCAAACTATAATTCACCCCCCCACTTT
J gene: TRBJ1-5; V gene: TRBV12-3/TRBV12-4; clone size: NA; D gene: NA; CDR3 protein: CASSLGVPQHF; CDR3 DNA: TGTGCCAGCAGTTTAGGCGTCCCCCAGCATTTT
J gene: TRBJ2-7; V gene: TRBV20-1; clone size: NA; D gene: NA; CDR3 protein: CSARDPGISYEQYF; CDR3 DNA: TGCAGTGCTAGAGATCCGGGCATCTCCTACGAGCAGTACTTC
J gene: TRBJ1-2; V gene: TRBV4-2; clone size: NA; D gene: NA; CDR3 protein: CASSQAGQSYGYTF; CDR3 DNA: TGTGCCAGCAGCCAAGCTGGCCAGAGCTATGGCTACACCTTC
J gene: TRBJ2-3; V gene: TRBV28; clone size: NA; D gene: TRBD2; CDR3 protein: CASSSIAGGKRNTQYF; CDR3 DNA: TGTGCCAGCAGTTCTATAGCGGGGGGTAAACGGAATACGCAGTATTTT
J gene: TRBJ2-7; V gene: TRBV10-3; clone size: NA; D gene: NA; CDR3 protein: CAISERGVALAHYEQYF; CDR3 DNA: TGTGCCATCAGTGAAAGAGGTGTTGCATTAGCCCACTACGAGCAGTACTTC